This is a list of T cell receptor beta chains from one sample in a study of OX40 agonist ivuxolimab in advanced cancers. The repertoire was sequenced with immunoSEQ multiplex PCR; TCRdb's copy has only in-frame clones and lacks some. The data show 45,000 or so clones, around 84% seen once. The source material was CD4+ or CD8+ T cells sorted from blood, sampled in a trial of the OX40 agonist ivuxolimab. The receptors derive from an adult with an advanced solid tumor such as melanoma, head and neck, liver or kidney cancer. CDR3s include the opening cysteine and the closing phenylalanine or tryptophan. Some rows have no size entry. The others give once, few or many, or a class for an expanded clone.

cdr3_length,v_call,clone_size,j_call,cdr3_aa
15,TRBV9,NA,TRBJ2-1,CASSVDAGGDNEQFF
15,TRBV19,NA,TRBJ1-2,CASSIDSKGDYGYTF
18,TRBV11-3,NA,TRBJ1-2,CASSLGAETGSDNYGYTF
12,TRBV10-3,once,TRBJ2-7,CAIRVDNYEQYF
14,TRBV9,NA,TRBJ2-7,CASSLGGSPYEQYF
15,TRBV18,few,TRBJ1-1,CASSRGTGQSTEAFF
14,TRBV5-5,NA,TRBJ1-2,CASTLQGTDYGYTF
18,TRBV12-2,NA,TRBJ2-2,CASRLETSSRLNTGELFF
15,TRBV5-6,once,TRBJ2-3,CASSLERTVTDTQYF
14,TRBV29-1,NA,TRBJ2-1,CSAGDRGGYNEQFF
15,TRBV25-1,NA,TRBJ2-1,CASSEYEGGDNEQFF
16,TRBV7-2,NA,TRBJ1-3,CASSMTRGSSGNTIYF
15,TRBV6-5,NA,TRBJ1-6,CASTTGTFDNSPLHF
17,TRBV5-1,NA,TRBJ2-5,CASRIDTSASLPREQYF
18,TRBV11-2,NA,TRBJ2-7,CASSWGLAGAGECHSQYF
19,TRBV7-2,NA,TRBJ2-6,CASSIFPRRGGGGANVLTF
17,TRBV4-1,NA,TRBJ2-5,CASSQDSLAGGLETQYF
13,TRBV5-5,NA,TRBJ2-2,CASSSQGTGELFF
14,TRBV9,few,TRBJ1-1,CASKLLDMNTEAFF
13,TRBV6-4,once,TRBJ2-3,CASSDYSGDTQYF
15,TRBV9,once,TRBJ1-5,CASSVSQGRDQPQHF
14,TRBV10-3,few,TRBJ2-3,CAISTSGSTDTQYF
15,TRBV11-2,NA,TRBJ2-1,CASSLEGFGVNEQFF
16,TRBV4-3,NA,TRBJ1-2,CASSQEAGAINYGYTF
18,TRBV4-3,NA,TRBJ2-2,CASSPGLAGGPDTGELFF
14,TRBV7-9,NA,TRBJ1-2,CASSLADRNYGYTF
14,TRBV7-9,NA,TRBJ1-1,CASTPTNMNTEAFF
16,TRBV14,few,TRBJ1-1,CASSHNLGQGGAEAFF
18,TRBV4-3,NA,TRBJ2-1,CASSQESGVAGDYNEQFF
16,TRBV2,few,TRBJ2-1,CASIPRAGISYNEQFF
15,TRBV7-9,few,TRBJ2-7,CASSSFKREIAEQYF
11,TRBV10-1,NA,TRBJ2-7,CASSSNYEQYF
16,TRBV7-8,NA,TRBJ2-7,CASSLGGPRSPYEQYF
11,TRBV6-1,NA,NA,CASSYLDEQYF
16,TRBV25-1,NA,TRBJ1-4,CASSTPRQGRIEKLFF
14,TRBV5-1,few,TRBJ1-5,CASSPDGVNQPQHF
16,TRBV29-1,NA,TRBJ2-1,CSASTFAGSSYNEQFF
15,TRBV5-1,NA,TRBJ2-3,CASTPRAGAPDTQYF
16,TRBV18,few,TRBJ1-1,CASSPPVGGKGTEAFF
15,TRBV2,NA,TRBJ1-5,CASSKEQGGTQPQHF
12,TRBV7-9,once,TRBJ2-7,CASRSGLYEQYF
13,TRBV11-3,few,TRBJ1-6,CASLKTVNSPLHF
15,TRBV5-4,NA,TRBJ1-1,CASSPNIARNTEAFF
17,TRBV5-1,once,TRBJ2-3,CASSARARTGRTDTQYF
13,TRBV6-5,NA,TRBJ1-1,CASSATGGTEAFF
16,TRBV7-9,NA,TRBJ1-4,CASGLGTPTTNEKLFF
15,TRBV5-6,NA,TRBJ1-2,CASSVQGNLRYGYTF
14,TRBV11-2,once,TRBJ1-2,CASSPQGFSYGYTF
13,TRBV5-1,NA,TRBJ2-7,CASRGAGEDEQYF
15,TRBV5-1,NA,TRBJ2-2,CASSLVLASGGELFF
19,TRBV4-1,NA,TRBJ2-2,CASSQGLLQRERYTGELFF
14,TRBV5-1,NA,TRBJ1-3,CASSLGTRGNTIYF
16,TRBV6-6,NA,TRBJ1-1,CASSYSRRSGDTEAFF
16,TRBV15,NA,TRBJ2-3,CATSGQPGGGEDTQYF
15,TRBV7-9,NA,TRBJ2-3,CARTVGLAGTDTQYF
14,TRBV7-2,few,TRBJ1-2,CASSYDRVNYGYTF
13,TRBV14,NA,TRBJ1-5,CASSQGYNQPQHF